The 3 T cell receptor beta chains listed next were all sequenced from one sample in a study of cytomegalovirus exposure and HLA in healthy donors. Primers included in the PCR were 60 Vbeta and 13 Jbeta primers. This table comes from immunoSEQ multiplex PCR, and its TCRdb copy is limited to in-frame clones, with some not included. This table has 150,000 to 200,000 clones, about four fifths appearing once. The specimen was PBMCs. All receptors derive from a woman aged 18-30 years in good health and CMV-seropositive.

Here the CDR3 DNA reads TGTGCCAGCAGCTCGACACAGGGGTACGAGCAGTACTTC. Residues: CASSSTQGYEQYF. This chain uses TRBV5-8 with TRBJ2-7, with 7 nucleotides matching TRBD1. V lost 3 bases to trimming and J lost 4 bases; unmatched junction nucleotides: 4. Germline values: CDR1 SGHTS, CDR2 YDEGEE. CDR3 length: 13 amino acids.

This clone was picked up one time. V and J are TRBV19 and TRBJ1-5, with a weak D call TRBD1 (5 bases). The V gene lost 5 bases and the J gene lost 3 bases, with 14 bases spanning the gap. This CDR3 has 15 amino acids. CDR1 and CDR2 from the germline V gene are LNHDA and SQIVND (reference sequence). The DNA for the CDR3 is TGTGCCAGTAGTGGAGGACGGGGGTTCAATCAGCCCCAGCATTTT. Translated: CASSGGRGFNQPQHF.

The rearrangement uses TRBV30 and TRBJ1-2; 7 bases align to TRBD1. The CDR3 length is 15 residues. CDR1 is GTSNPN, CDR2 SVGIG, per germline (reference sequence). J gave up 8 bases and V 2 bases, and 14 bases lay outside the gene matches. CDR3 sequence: CAWSPGGGELWGYTF. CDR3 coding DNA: TGTGCCTGGAGTCCAGGGGGTGGGGAACTTTGGGGCTACACCTTC.